This T cell receptor beta chain was found in a study of cytomegalovirus exposure and HLA in healthy donors (dated by TCRdb to about 2017). Concerning the study at large: An earlier analysis of about 560 of the donors reported under 300 Gb of sequence data and some 110 million unique TCR beta sequences obtained from approximately 180 million T cells. The study was designed to test whether signatures of past pathogen exposure could be identified by cataloging public T cell receptors. Because of strong linkage in the cohort, roughly five DR-DQ haplotypes were treated as single units for association and clustering. Across some 400 genotyped donors of the cohort, an average of roughly 250,000 unique TCR beta nucleotide sequences per donor were sequenced, and 15% to 20% of those sequences were non-productive. A later genetic analysis used genome-wide SNP genotypes for 398 of the 666 donors, treating that subset as a discovery cohort. An earlier analysis of approximately 640 of the donors applied high-throughput TCR beta sequencing to assess whether each TCR beta V gene segment acted as functional or pseudogenic. To predict cytomegalovirus infection status, the study combined high-throughput TCR immunosequencing, statistical association of individual TCRs with disease status, and machine learning. The number of typed donors differed by locus: about 620-640 for A, B, C, DRB1 and DQB1; roughly 510 for DQA1; some 610 for DPA1; and about 470 for DPB1. Besides the first cohort of under 700 subjects, a separate validation cohort made up of 120 different subjects was used. Donor age, sex, ethnicity and CMV serostatus were collected together with the repertoire data. To study patterns of TCR occurrence, a later analysis re-analyzed previously published TCR beta repertoires from under 750 donors and added high-resolution HLA genotyping. Using immunosequencing, the study profiled T cell repertoires from 640 or so subjects and related those repertoires to cytomegalovirus serostatus. HLA typing covered class I and class II loci at four-digit resolution. Rather than drawing on any new phenotypic data, the later analysis identified candidate immune exposures from TCR beta sequences and the way those sequences occurred across donors. Around 320 gigabases of sequencing data and 80 million or so unique TCR sequences were included in an early release covering roughly 700 HLA-typed donors. Every repertoire in the discovery cohort had been generated on one and the same sequencing platform. Of the roughly 400 genotyped donors, approximately 83% fell in the genetic ancestry cluster associated with self-reported Caucasian donors. Overall study results and their limits: Only TCR beta chains were sequenced in this cohort, and the absence of alpha or paired-chain data limited detectable features. A later analysis found that TCR association rates varied across HLA loci, with DRB1 alleles showing the most associated TCRs and HLA-C alleles the fewest. Correlated functional status among segregating V segments might be attributable to linkage disequilibrium, but an unknown experimental factor could not be ruled out. In both the original and validation cohorts, the classifier was reported to diagnose cytomegalovirus status with high specificity and sensitivity. The sequencing pipeline was judged likely to have produced a cluster of highly shared sequence variants as a technical artifact. Strong co-occurrence of HLA alleles, especially DR and DQ, made assigning TCR associations to individual alleles difficult. Because HLA typing was unavailable for some donors at each locus, only the typed subset was used in association tests. In vitro tests confirmed that a few of the cytomegalovirus-associated TCR beta chains recognize cytomegalovirus antigens. According to a later analysis, most CMV-associated TCR beta chains appeared to be HLA-restricted, and the HLA associations seemed to be driven largely by CMV exposure. The study gave a list of around 170 TCR beta chains associated with cytomegalovirus. According to a later genetic analysis, donors in an Asian-associated ancestry cluster had fewer N-insertions in productive TCRs than the approximately 670-donor mean. An association between a missense DCLRE1C variant and V-gene and J-gene trimming of TCR beta chains was found in a later genetic analysis and replicated in an independent cohort. In an earlier analysis of about 550 of the donors, most TCR beta V segments were observed in productive rearrangements about 87% or about 30% of the time, broadly matching IMGT annotations. A further reported finding was that TCR beta sequences accurately predicted the HLA-A and HLA-B alleles for most subjects in the first cohort. According to a later analysis, parvovirus B19, influenza, CMV and Epstein-Barr virus appeared linked to several top co-occurrence clusters. Presence/absence analyses assumed roughly uniform sequencing depth across donors, an assumption that may not hold. Because counts were too low, approximately 18 rarely observed V segments, including chromosome 9 orphons, were excluded from the earlier analysis of 587 of the donors. A later analysis associated about 18,000 TCR beta sequences with specific HLA alleles at a false discovery rate of 0.05. Immune exposure information for the cohort was limited to CMV serostatus. Compared with equally common non-associated chains, HLA-associated TCR beta chains in a later analysis were more clonally expanded and had lower generation probabilities. The authors suggested that the approach could potentially be extended to other disease states and immunological phenotypes. Some IMGT-functional V segments, including TRBV6-2 and TRBV6-3, could not be told apart with the 87-base-pair reads, so those segments were excluded. Across donors, most TCR sequences were observed very rarely, whereas some public TCRs were present in many individuals.

The cohort comprised approximately 700 healthy bone marrow donors. Cohort members were all nominally healthy when sampled, although unrecorded immune exposures were likely present. The donor tested CMV seropositive, placing the donor among the roughly 270 seropositive members of the cohort. Each donor provided a peripheral blood sample, and peripheral blood mononuclear cells were used for TCR beta sequencing. Genomic DNA was extracted from the blood cell samples with the Qiagen DNeasy Blood Extraction Kit. Receptors were amplified or captured by the immunoSEQ multiplex PCR assay. The multiplex PCR relied on a mix of 60 forward primers for TCR Vbeta segments and 13 reverse primers for TCR Jbeta segments. The CDR3 region of rearranged TCR beta genes was amplified from genomic DNA by a multiplex PCR assay. On the Illumina HiSeq System, the amplified TCR beta libraries were sequenced as 87-base-pair reads. For the original study's pipeline: In a later analysis, tens of millions of unique TCR beta chains were counted across the roughly 670 repertoires, and roughly 10 million of these chains were shared by at least two donors. Raw reads were error-corrected and collapsed into unique sequences with a nearest-neighbor algorithm that merged closely related sequences to remove PCR and sequencing errors. CDR3 sequences were aligned to IMGT reference sequences to assign V, D and J gene segments. Each retained sequence needed at least a six-nucleotide match to both a V gene segment and a J gene segment. A rearrangement counted as productive if the CDR3 had no stop codons and remained in frame with V and J, and every other rearrangement counted as non-productive. Following IMGT convention, CDR3 was defined as the stretch from the second conserved V-encoded cysteine up to the conserved J-encoded phenylalanine. In an earlier analysis of 500 to 650 of the donors, sequences lacking an unambiguous match to a single V gene segment were excluded. In an earlier analysis of around 600 of the donors, V segments were called functional above 56.7% productive rearrangements and were called segregating when the between-donor standard deviation exceeded 5%. A statistical classification framework was built to diagnose cytomegalovirus status from the catalog of TCR beta chain sequences. V and J gene assignment, in a later analysis, came from comparing TCR nucleotide sequences with IMGT/GENE-DB human TR gene sequences. The TCRdist pipeline was used in a later analysis to assign CDR3 sequences and most-parsimonious VDJ recombination scenarios. In a later analysis, every TCR beta chain was defined by the combination of its CDR3 amino acid sequence and its V-gene family, and reads without a unique V-gene family were dropped. A later analysis removed 500 to 650 highly shared, low-generation-probability nucleotide sequences to deal with suspected cross-contamination and a sequencing artifact. A later analysis calculated a clonal expansion index for each public chain from normalized within-repertoire ranks of inferred template counts. In a later analysis, generation probabilities were computed with a VDJ recombination model fitted to out-of-frame rearrangements, and the resulting probabilities were checked against IGoR. In a later analysis, TCR-TCR, TCR-HLA and TCR-CMV co-occurrence was scored with hypergeometric tests, and a repertoire-size bias correction was applied to TCR pairs. In a later analysis, false discovery rates were estimated by permuting HLA or CMV assignments 20 times. In a later analysis, co-occurring TCRs were grouped using DBSCAN, with TCRdist sequence similarity added in when clustering inside HLA-allele-positive subsets. Repertoires with fewer than 30,000 or more than 120,000 public chains were left out of co-occurrence clustering, as were four to six repertoires with anomalous nucleotide sharing. TCRdb retrieved this table from immuneACCESS and kept in-frame rearrangements only. Not all clones are present; in checked studies, unresolved V genes account for under half, and no reason is known for the remainder. Clone size and the V and J calls come from that table; the DNA yielded D and trimming. This sample gives 96,000 or so clones in total; 65% to 85% of them show up just once. The ten largest clones capture over 12% of the sample.

With respect to this clone: It lacks a known antigen. Base qualities were left out, and no much larger clone turns up one base away.

The CDR3 runs 14 amino acids, cysteine and phenylalanine included. The retained sequence is limited to the CDR3, 42 bases, with the frame set at the first base. The V end loses 1 base and the J end loses 6 bases, and a stretch of 9 bases separates them. As encoded in the germline V gene, CDR1 is MGHRA while CDR2 is YSYEKL. This chain joins TRBV4-1 to TRBJ1-4, with the D gene not clear enough to name. The sequence was obtained from an older woman in good health and CMV-seropositive. Sequencing input: PBMCs. The bases read TGCGCCAGCAGCCAAGGAGTAAAGTATGAAAAACTGTTTTTT. It translates as CASSQGVKYEKLFF.